The clone carrying this TCR beta chain came up many times. Its cognate antigen is unknown. RNA and DNA were co-extracted from 20-30 mg of unsorted bulk tissue. Each participant had primary liver carcinoma, and surgical resection was the treatment. Reverse transcription of about 500 ng total RNA with a constant-region primer produced TCR beta cDNA. Researchers made the TCR beta libraries by running three nested multiplex PCR rounds with slightly modified ARM-PCR. TRBV1-TRBV30 forward and Cbeta reverse primers drove the first two approximately 11-cycle rounds. TCRdb fed the multiplex PCR reads into MiXCR, producing one record per CDR3 protein. The data contain 99,000 or so distinct CDR3 sequences, around two thirds of them seen just once; the ten biggest clones take up just over 9.5%. The data originate from a study of tumor-infiltrating lymphocytes in primary liver carcinoma. Study-wide background: Each of the growths was stage T1-T3 N0M0, extending 4.2 to 10 cm across. Study results and caveats: Reduced overlap was seen in tumor-adjacent and tumor-blood pairs versus tumor region pairs.

The length of the CDR3 is 17 residues. Germline V gene sequence: CDR1 SGHDT, CDR2 YYEEEE. The V segment lost 0 bases and the J segment 5 bases; nucleotides outside the gene matches: 11. The TCR originated in a woman aged 55-69 years with primary liver carcinoma and hepatitis B virus infection. The material sequenced was liver tumor tissue from sampling region 5. As to subset: tumor region T5, tumor centre. The chain is built from TRBV5-6 and TRBJ2-7; 10 bases are shared with TRBD2. The CDR3, as DNA: TGTGCCAGCAGCTTGGCCAGGGCTAGCGGGAGTCAGCACGAGCAGTACTTC. Its protein is CASSLARASGSQHEQYF.